These 9 T cell receptor beta chains share one sample of origin, sequenced in a study of T-cell memory formation after mild COVID-19. One entry per CDR3 protein results from TCRdb running MiXCR on the 5' RACE reads. The repertoire holds tens of thousands of distinct CDR3 sequences, about 13% seen once, with less than 45% in the top ten. The sample consisted of PBMCs or a T cell subset sorted from them (not recorded which). The receptors originated from a man younger than 30 who had mild COVID-19 (a few samples of this study predate the infection). Cell type and time point are not known.

The gene calls are TRBV7-9 and TRBJ1-1, with D maybe TRBD1 (5 bases). The CDR3 totals 12 residues. Trimming removed 5 bases from V and 10 bases from J, with 14 bases in between. Germline V lookup: CDR1 SEHNR, CDR2 FQNEAQ (reference sequence). In DNA form, the CDR3 reads TGTGCCAGCAGCCTTGGGGGATCCGCAGCTTTCTTT. This codes for CASSLGGSAAFF.

The CDR3 protein is CATSTGLAYEQYV. CDR3 nucleotide sequence: TGTGCCACCAGCACGGGCTTGGCCTACGAGCAGTACGTC. The chain is built from TRBV15 and TRBJ2-7; no clear D gene. The CDR3 totals 13 residues. The V end lost 4 bases, the J end lost 2 bases, and 9 bases lay between the germline ends. Germline V gene data show CDR1 as LNHNV and CDR2 as YYDKDF (reference sequence).

The gene calls are TRBV5-6 and TRBJ2-7; D is unresolved. This CDR3 is 14 amino acids long. V dropped 2 bases and J dropped 4 bases, with 13 bases sitting between them. Germline V gene sequence: CDR1 SGHDT, CDR2 YYEEEE. CDR3 nucleotides: TGTGCCAGCAGCTTAGGTTCCAGGCAGTACGAGCAGTACTTC. It yields the protein CASSLGSRQYEQYF.

The genes are TRBV30 and TRBJ1-2; weak D call: TRBD1 (6 bases). Germline V gene sequence: CDR1 GTSNPN, CDR2 SVGIG (reference sequence). The CDR3 loop spans 13 amino acids. The V gene lost 1 base and the J gene lost 4 bases, with 10 bases spanning the gap. CDR3 coding DNA: TGTGCCTGGAGTGAGGGACAAGTCTATGGCTACACCTTC. Its translation: CAWSEGQVYGYTF.

About this clonotype: No conserved phenylalanine or tryptophan is present at the end of the CDR3, so a read error is the likely explanation. The chain joins TRBV5-1 to TRBJ2-3; D may correspond to TRBD1 or TRBD2 (5 bases each). The CDR3 covers 15 residues. Germline CDR1 reads SGHRS; CDR2 reads YFSETQ. CDR3 sequence: CASSLGEGTTDTQYI. The DNA of the CDR3 is TGCGCCAGCAGTTTGGGAGAGGGGACCACAGATACGCAGTATATT.

J is TRBJ2-3 and V is TRBV11-1; 9 bases are a match to TRBD2. The CDR3 consists of 15 residues. J lost 4 bases, V lost 3 bases, and 5 bases had no gene match. The V gene's germline CDR1 is SGHAT and CDR2 FQDESV (reference sequence). CDR3 protein: CASSLAGGPSDTQYF. DNA of the CDR3: TGTGCCAGCAGCTTGGCGGGGGGGCCATCAGATACGCAGTATTTT.

The J gene is TRBJ2-5, the V gene TRBV4-1; no clear D. The CDR3 has 14 amino acids. V lost 0 bases and J lost 1, with 6 bases in between. The germline V gene encodes CDR1 MGHRA and CDR2 YSYEKL. The CDR3 bases are TGCGCCAGCAGCCAAGACGCATCCCAAGAGACCCAGTACTTC. Protein: CASSQDASQETQYF.

This sequence joins TRBV4-3 and TRBJ2-1, with TRBD2 identical over 7 bases. Looked up from germline, CDR1 is LGHNA and CDR2 is YSLEER. This CDR3 contains 14 residues. V lost 8 bases to trimming and J lost 3 bases; unmatched junction nucleotides: 7. The CDR3 DNA reads as TGCGCCAGCGGAAGCGGGGTGGGCTACAATGAGCAGTTCTTC. Its translation: CASGSGVGYNEQFF.

This clonotype was picked up a small number of times. The rearrangement uses TRBV5-1 and TRBJ2-7; 8 nucleotides align to TRBD2. The CDR3 extends over 16 amino acids. Germline loops: CDR1 SGHRS, CDR2 YFSETQ. V trimming: 1 base; J trimming: 2 bases; junction bases outside the gene matches: 8. The CDR3 DNA sequence: TGCGCCAGCAGCTTGACTCAGGCGGGAGGTCCCTACGAGCAGTACTTC. This sequence encodes CASSLTQAGGPYEQYF.